This TCR beta chain is drawn from a study of T-cell memory formation after mild COVID-19. Whole-study findings and limits: Shrinking CD4+ clones were chiefly CM and EM; CD8+ ones were chiefly EMRA. Pre-infection memory carried some responding clones, suggesting that cross-reactive memory joined. Among clones contracting day 15 to 85, CD4/CD8 was balanced, whereas later expanders leaned CD4+.

This clonotype was observed a few times. Its antigen is undetermined. V shed 6 bases and J shed 3 bases, with 14 bases lying between them. There are 15 residues in the CDR3. The germline CDR1 and CDR2 sequences are SGHTA and FQGTGA. TCR alpha and TCR beta cDNA libraries carrying sample barcodes and UMIs came from 5'RACE with constant-segment primers. MiXCR was run by TCRdb on the 5' RACE reads, yielding one entry per CDR3 protein. Of some 250,000 distinct CDR3 sequences listed, around 17% were seen once; the top ten hold roughly 23%. Sequenced input: PBMCs or a T cell subset sorted from them (not recorded which). This receptor was obtained from a man younger than 35 who had mild COVID-19 (a few samples of this study predate the infection). Cell type and time point are not known. The chain has TRBV7-3 and TRBJ2-2, with D tentatively TRBD2 (6 bases). The CDR3 loop is CASRTGLLHTGELFF. CDR3 DNA: TGTGCCAGCAGGACGGGACTCCTACACACCGGGGAGCTGTTTTTT.